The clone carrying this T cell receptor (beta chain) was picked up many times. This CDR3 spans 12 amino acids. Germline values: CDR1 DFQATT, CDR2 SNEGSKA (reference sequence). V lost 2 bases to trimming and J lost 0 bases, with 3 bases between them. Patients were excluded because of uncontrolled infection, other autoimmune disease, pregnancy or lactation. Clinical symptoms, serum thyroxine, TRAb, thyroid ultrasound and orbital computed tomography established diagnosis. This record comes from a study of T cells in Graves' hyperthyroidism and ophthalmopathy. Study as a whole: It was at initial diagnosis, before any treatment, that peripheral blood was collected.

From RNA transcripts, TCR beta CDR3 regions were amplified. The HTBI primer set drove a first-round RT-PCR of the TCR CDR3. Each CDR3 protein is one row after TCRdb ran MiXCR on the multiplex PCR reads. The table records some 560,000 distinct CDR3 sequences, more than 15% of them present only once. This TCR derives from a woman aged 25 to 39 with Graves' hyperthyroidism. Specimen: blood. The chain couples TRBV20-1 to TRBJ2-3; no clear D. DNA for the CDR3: TGCAGTGCTAGAATGAGCACAGATACGCAGTATTTT. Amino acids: CSARMSTDTQYF.